The table lists the clone carrying this T cell receptor beta chain with many counts. Its specificity is not known. The germline V gene has CDR1 SGHTA and CDR2 FQGTGA. Trimming at V came to 2 bases and at J to 4 bases, leaving 3 bases not matched to a gene. The CDR3 contains 15 residues. As for time point: newly diagnosed GD, antithyroid drugs for less than 3 months. PBMC-derived RNA was used for the TCR library. The data stem from a study of regulatory T cells in long-lasting Graves disease. Study-wide results and limits: Sampling was limited to peripheral blood rather than thyroid tissue. Segments TRBV28, TRBJ1-2 and TRBJ2-5 showed preferential usage in persistent disease.

Sequencing libraries for TCR beta were prepared with iRepertoire HTBI primers and Arm-PCR of CDR3 regions. From the multiplex PCR reads, TCRdb called clonotypes with MiXCR, one entry per CDR3 protein. The sample lists over 450,000 distinct CDR3 sequences; around 12% were seen once. This sample was also put to use in a study of T cells in Graves' hyperthyroidism and ophthalmopathy.

The sequencing used peripheral blood mononuclear cells (PBMCs), collected at new diagnosis, from a patient treated with antithyroid drugs. This receptor was taken from a young woman with Graves disease. The rearrangement uses TRBV7-3 and TRBJ2-2, with 8 bases lining up with TRBD2. CDR3 bases: TGTGCCAGCAGCTTAGCGGGAGGCATCACCGGGGAGCTGTTTTTT. It codes for CASSLAGGITGELFF.